These 7 T cell receptor beta chains came from one sample sequenced in a study of CD4 and CD8 cells across lung adenocarcinoma regions. One entry per CDR3 protein, called by TCRdb with MiXCR from the PCR reads. The table has around 9,700 distinct CDR3 sequences, approximately 55% seen once. The sequencing sample was made of CD4+ T cells from the center of a lung tumor. Receptors were obtained from a male donor with lung adenocarcinoma. The CD4 and CD8 labels of this study may be unreliable.

Points on this clonotype: A single base separates this from a much larger clone, so it may be a read error. The V gene is TRBV28, the J gene TRBJ2-4, with 12 bases that match TRBD2. V trimming: 3 bases; J trimming: 13 bases; junction bases outside the gene matches: 13. The CDR3 sequence is 16 residues long. Germline V gene data show CDR1 as MDHEN and CDR2 as SYDVKM. Here the CDR3 DNA reads TGTGCCAGCAGTTTCCTAGCGGGAGGGCCCTTCAATGAGCAGTACTTC. It is translated as CASSFLAGGPFNEQYF. Full variable domain (remainder filled in from reference TRBV28 and TRBJ2-4): DVKVTQSSRYLVKRTGEKVFLECVQDMDHENMFWYRQDPGLGLRLIYFSYDVKMKEKGDIPEGYSVSREKKERFSLILESASTNQTSMYLCASSFLAGGPFNEQYFGAGTRLSVL.

The rearrangement uses TRBV27 and TRBJ1-2, with D possibly being TRBD1 (6 bases). The germline V and J ends were trimmed by 6 bases and 6 bases, with 20 bases remaining between them. Per germline, CDR1 MNHEY and CDR2 SMNVEV (reference sequence). This CDR3 is 15 amino acids long. The CDR3 loop reads CASSPNRDSYHGYTF. CDR3 coding DNA: TGTGCCAGCAGCCCGAACAGGGATTCCTATCATGGCTACACCTTC.

The chain recombines TRBV6-5 with TRBJ2-3; 11 bases match TRBD2. V was pared by 6 bases and J by 11 bases, with 13 bases of the junction left unmatched. The CDR3 totals 15 residues. Germline V gives CDR1 MNHEY, CDR2 SVGAGI. The CDR3 spells CASRVTSGSGYEQYF. The CDR3 DNA follows: TGTGCCAGCAGGGTTACTAGCGGGAGTGGGTACGAGCAGTATTTT.

This sequence joins TRBV25-1 and TRBJ2-1, with D tentatively TRBD1 or TRBD2 (6 bases each). Deletions cut 6 bases from V and 0 bases from J, with 12 bases between. The germline V gene encodes CDR1 MGHDK and CDR2 SYGVNS. This CDR3 comprises 15 residues. The CDR3 loop reads CASSSGGLSYNEQFF. CDR3 in DNA: TGTGCCAGCAGCAGTGGGGGGCTCTCCTACAATGAGCAGTTCTTC.

This clonotype has just one count. Compared with germline, one end of the junction differs, possibly owing to a read error. J is TRBJ2-5 and V is TRBV10-3, with D perhaps matching TRBD2 (7 bases). Germline CDR1 and CDR2: ENHRY and SYGVKD. The CDR3 is 15 amino acids. The CDR3 loop is CAGGRGGLDQDTQYF. The CDR3 nucleotides read TGTGCCGGGGGCCGCGGGGGCCTTGACCAAGATACCCAGTACTTC.

As regards this clonotype: The junction does not match germline at one end; this may be a read error. The gene calls are TRBV6-1 and TRBJ2-3; possibly TRBD2 for D (7 bases). CDR1 MNHNS and CDR2 SASEGT come from the germline V gene. The length of the CDR3 is 13 residues. In DNA form, the CDR3 reads TGTGCCAGGGGGGGGTTAGCAAGGGACACTCAGTACTTT. Amino acids: CARGGLARDTQYF.

J is TRBJ2-1 and V is TRBV10-3, with D maybe TRBD1 (5 bases). The germline V gene encodes CDR1 ENHRY and CDR2 SYGVKD. The CDR3 contains 12 residues. The V end was cut by 10 bases, the J end by 10 bases, with 17 bases between. This chain's CDR3 is CATTGFAQEQFF. The CDR3 coding sequence is TGTGCCACTACAGGATTTGCCCAAGAGCAGTTCTTC.